This T cell receptor beta chain was profiled in a study of CD8 T cells in Susac syndrome. This clonotype was seen a handful of times. This CDR3 spans 14 amino acids. Germline assignment: CDR1 SGHRS and CDR2 YFSETQ. V gave up 4 bases and J gave up 6 bases; unmatched junction bases: 10. After extraction with the RNeasy kit, about 0.45 to 1 ug of the RNA was reverse transcribed using random hexamers. TCRdb processed the immunoSEQ multiplex PCR reads anew with MiXCR; each CDR3 protein has one entry. Among 55,000 to 80,000 distinct CDR3 sequences listed, about 92% were seen once. The CD8+ and CD4+ T cells were isolated magnetically using a negative isolation approach, whereas the TEMRA cells were enriched by FACS.

The sequenced material came from CD4+ T cells from PBMCs. V and J are TRBV5-1 and TRBJ2-7; 7 bases align to TRBD1. This TCR derives from a human donor with Susac syndrome. The CDR3 coding sequence is TGCGCCAGCAGCCAAGGGACAGAGTGGCTCGAGCAGTACTTC. This codes for CASSQGTEWLEQYF.